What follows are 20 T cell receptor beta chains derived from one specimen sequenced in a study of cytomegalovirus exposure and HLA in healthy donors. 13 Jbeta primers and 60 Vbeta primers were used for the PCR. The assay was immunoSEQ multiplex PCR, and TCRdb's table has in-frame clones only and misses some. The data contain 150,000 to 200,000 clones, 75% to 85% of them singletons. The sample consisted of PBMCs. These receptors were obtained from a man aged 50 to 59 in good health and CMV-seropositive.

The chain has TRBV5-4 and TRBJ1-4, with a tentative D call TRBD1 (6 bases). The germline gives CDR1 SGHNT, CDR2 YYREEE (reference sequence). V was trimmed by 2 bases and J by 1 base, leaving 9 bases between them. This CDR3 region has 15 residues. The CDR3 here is CASSFARGTNEKLFF. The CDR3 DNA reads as TGTGCCAGCAGCTTCGCCAGGGGAACTAATGAAAAACTGTTTTTT.

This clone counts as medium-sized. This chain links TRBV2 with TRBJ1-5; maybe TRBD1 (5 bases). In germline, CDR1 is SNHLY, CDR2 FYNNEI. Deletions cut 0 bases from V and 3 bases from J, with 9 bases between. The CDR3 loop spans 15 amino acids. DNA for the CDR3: TGTGCCAGCAGTGAAGCGGGGCAGCTCAATCAGCCCCAGCATTTT. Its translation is CASSEAGQLNQPQHF.

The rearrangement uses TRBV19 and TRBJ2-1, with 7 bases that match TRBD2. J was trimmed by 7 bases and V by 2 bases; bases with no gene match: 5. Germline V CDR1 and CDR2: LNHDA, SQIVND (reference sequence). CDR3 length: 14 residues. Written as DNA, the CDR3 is TGTGCCAGTAGTATACGGGGGGTCGGGAATGAGCAGTTCTTC. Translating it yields CASSIRGVGNEQFF.

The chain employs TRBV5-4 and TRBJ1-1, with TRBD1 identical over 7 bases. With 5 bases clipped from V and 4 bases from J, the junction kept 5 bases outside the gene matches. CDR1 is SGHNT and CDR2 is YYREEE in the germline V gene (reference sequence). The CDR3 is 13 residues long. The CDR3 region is CASSRDRATEAFF. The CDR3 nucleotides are TGTGCCAGCAGTCGCGACAGGGCCACTGAAGCTTTCTTT.

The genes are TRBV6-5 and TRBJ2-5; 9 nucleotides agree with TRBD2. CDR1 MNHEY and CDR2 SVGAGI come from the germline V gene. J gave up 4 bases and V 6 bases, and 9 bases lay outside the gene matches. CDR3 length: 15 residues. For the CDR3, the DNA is TGTGCCAGCAGCTCCGACGCGGGGGGGCTAGAGACCCAGTACTTC. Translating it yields CASSSDAGGLETQYF.

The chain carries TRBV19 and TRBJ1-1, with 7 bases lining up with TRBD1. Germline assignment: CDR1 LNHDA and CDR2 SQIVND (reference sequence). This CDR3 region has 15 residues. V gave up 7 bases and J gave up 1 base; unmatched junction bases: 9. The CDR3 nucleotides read TGTGCCAGTAAGACGGCTCGGACAGGGAACACTGAAGCTTTCTTT. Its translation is CASKTARTGNTEAFF.

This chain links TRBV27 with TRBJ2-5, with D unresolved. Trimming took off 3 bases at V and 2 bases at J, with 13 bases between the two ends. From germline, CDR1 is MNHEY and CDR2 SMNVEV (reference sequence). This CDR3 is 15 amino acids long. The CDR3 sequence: CASSFKTRPQETQYF. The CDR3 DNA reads TGTGCCAGCAGTTTCAAAACGCGCCCTCAAGAGACCCAGTACTTC.

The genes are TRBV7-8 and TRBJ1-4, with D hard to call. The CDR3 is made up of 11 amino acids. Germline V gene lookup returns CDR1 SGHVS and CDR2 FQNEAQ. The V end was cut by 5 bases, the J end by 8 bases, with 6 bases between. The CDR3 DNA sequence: TGTGCCAGCAGCCAACACGAAAAACTGTTTTTT. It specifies CASSQHEKLFF.

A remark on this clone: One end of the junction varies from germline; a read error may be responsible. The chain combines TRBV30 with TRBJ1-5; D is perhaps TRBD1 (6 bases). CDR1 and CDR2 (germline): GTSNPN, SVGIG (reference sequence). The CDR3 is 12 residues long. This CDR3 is CAGRGGCQPQHF. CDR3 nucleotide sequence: TGTGCCGGGAGAGGGGGTTGCCAGCCCCAGCATTTT.

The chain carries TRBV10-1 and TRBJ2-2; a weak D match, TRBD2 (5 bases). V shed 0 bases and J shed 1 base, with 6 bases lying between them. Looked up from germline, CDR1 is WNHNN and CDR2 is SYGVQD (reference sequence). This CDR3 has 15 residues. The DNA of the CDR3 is TGCGCCAGCAGTGAGTCCGCGGGGAACACCGGGGAGCTGTTTTTT. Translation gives CASSESAGNTGELFF.

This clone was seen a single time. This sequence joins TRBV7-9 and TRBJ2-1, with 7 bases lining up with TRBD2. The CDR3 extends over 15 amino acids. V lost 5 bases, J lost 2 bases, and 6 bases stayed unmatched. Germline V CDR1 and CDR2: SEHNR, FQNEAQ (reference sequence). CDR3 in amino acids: CASSPRTRTYNEQFF. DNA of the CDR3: TGTGCCAGCAGCCCCCGGACTAGAACCTACAATGAGCAGTTCTTC.

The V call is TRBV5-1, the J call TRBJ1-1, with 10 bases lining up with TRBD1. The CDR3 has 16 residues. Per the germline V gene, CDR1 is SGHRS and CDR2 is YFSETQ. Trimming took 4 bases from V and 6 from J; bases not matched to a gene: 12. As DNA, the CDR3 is TGCGCCAGCAGCCTTGGGGGACAGGGGACCGGGGCTGAAGCTTTCTTT. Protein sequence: CASSLGGQGTGAEAFF.

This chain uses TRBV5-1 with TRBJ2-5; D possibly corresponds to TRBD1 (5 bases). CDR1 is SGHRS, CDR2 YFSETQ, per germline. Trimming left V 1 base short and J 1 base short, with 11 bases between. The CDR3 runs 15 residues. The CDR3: CASSLPRQIQETQYF. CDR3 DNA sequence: TGCGCCAGCAGCTTGCCCCGACAGATCCAAGAGACCCAGTACTTC.

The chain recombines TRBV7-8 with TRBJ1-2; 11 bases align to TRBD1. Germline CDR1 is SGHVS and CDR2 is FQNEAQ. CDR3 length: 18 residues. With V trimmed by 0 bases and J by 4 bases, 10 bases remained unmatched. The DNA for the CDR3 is TGTGCCAGCAGCTTAGCGGGGGGACAGGGGGGATTCGGCTATGGCTACACCTTC. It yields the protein CASSLAGGQGGFGYGYTF.

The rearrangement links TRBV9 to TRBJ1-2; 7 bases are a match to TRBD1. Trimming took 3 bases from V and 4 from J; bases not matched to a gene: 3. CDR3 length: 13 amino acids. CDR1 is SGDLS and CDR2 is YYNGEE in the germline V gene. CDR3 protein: CASSEGAFYGYTF. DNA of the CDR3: TGTGCCAGCAGCGAGGGGGCATTCTATGGCTACACCTTC.

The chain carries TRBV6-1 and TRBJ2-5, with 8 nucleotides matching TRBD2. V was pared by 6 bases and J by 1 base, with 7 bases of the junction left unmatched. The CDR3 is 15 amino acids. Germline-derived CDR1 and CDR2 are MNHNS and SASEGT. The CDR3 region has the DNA TGTGCCAGCAGGATAAGAGCGGGGGCCCAAGAGACCCAGTACTTC. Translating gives CASRIRAGAQETQYF.

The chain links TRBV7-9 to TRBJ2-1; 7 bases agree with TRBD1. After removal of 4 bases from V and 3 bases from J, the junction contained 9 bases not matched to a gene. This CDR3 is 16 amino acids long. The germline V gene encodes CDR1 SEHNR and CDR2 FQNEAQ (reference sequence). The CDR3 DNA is TGTGCCAGCAGCTCCCGAGGGACAGTAATCTACAATGAGCAGTTCTTC. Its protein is CASSSRGTVIYNEQFF.

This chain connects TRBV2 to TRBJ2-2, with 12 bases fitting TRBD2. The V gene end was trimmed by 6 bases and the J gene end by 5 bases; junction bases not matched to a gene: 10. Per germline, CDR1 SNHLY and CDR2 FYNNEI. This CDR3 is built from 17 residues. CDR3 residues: CASRNGLAGGKTGELFF. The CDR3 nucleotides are TGTGCCAGCAGGAACGGGCTAGCGGGAGGGAAAACCGGGGAGCTGTTTTTT.

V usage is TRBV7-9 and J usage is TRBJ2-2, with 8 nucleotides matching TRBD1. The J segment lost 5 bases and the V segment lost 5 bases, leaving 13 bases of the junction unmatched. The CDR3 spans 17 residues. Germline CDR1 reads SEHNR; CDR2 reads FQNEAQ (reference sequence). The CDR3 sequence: CASSRGGQEIFTGELFF. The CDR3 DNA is TGTGCCAGCAGCCGTGGGGGACAGGAGATATTTACCGGGGAGCTGTTTTTT. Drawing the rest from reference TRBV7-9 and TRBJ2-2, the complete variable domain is DTGVSQNPRHKITKRGQNVTFRCDPISEHNRLYWYRQTLGQGPEFLTYFQNEAQLEKSRLLSDRFSAERPKGSFSTLEIQRTEQGDSAMYLCASSRGGQEIFTGELFFGEGSRLTVL.

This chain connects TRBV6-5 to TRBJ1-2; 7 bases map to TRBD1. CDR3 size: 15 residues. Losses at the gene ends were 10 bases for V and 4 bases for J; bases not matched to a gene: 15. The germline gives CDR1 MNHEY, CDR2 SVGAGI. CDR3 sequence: CATGPVTGAGYGYTF. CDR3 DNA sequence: TGTGCCACGGGCCCTGTCACAGGGGCGGGCTATGGCTACACCTTC.